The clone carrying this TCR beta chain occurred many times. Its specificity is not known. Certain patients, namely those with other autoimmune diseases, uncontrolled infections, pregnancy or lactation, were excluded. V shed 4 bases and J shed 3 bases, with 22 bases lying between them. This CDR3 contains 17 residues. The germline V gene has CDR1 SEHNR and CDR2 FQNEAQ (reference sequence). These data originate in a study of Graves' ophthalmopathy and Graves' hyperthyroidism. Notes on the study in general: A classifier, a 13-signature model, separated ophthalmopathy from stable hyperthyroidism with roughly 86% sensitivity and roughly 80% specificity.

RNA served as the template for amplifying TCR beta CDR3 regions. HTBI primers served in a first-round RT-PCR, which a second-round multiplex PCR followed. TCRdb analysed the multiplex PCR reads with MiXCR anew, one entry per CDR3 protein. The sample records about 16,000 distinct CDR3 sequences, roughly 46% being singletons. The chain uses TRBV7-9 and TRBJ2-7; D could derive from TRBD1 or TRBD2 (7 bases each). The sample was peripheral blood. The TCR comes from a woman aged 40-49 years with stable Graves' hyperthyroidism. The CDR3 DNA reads TGTGCCAGCAGCTATTACACCTCAGGGGGGGGCCTCTACGAGCAGTACTTC. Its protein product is CASSYYTSGGGLYEQYF.